The 21 T cell receptor beta chains in this list originate from one sample, sequenced in a study of control samples from healthy donors and cancer patients. Measured with immunoSEQ multiplex PCR; TCRdb has only the in-frame clones, and not every one. The table shows tens of thousands of clones, with around 90% occurring only once. Sequenced sample: PBMCs. Receptors were obtained from a man aged 60 to 75 with colorectal cancer.

CDR3 sequence (DNA): TGTGCCAGCAGCTTAGGAGGGGCAGAGAATAGGGGGACCCAGTACTTC. It specifies CASSLGGAENRGTQYF. This chain links TRBV7-2 with TRBJ2-5; tentatively, D is TRBD1 or TRBD2 (5 bases each). CDR3 length equals 16 residues. Between the trimmed V and J ends, which lost 1 base and 7 bases, there was a span of 19 bases. The germline gives CDR1 SGHTA, CDR2 FQGNSA. Combining the CDR3 with reference TRBV7-2 and TRBJ2-5 gives the whole variable domain GAGVSQSPSNKVTEKGKDVELRCDPISGHTALYWYRQSLGQGLEFLIYFQGNSAPDKSGLPSDRFSAERTGGSVSTLTIQRTQQEDSAVYLCASSLGGAENRGTQYFGPGTRLLVL.

This chain connects TRBV19 to TRBJ2-3, with D uncertain. CDR1 and CDR2 from the germline V gene are LNHDA and SQIVND (reference sequence). The V end was cut by 5 bases, the J end by 6 bases, with 6 bases between. The CDR3 loop spans 11 amino acids. CDR3 loop: CASSQSDTQYF. DNA of the CDR3: TGTGCCAGTAGTCAGTCCGATACGCAGTATTTT. Using reference TRBV19 and TRBJ2-3 for the parts outside the CDR3, the full variable domain is DGGITQSPKYLFRKEGQNVTLSCEQNLNHDAMYWYRQDPGQGLRLIYYSQIVNDFQKGDIAEGYSVSREKKESFPLTVTSAQKNPTAFYLCASSQSDTQYFGPGTRLTVL.

V gene TRBV5-5 combines with J gene TRBJ1-4; D not certain. V lost 0 bases and J 7 bases, leaving 13 bases between the germline ends. Germline V gene lookup returns CDR1 SGHKS and CDR2 YYEKEE (reference sequence). The CDR3 consists of 15 residues. The CDR3 sequence is CASSLARLEAEKLFF. Written as DNA, the CDR3 is TGTGCCAGCAGCTTGGCGCGTCTTGAGGCTGAAAAACTGTTTTTT. The entire variable domain, with the rest obtained from reference TRBV5-5 and TRBJ1-4, is as follows: DAGVTQSPTHLIKTRGQQVTLRCSPISGHKSVSWYQQVLGQGPQFIFQYYEKEERGRGNFPDRFSARQFPNYSSELNVNALLLGDSALYLCASSLARLEAEKLFFGSGTQLSVL.

The rearrangement joins TRBV7-2 to TRBJ2-2; TRBD1 might be the D (5 bases). The CDR3 is 17 amino acids. Germline-derived CDR1 and CDR2 are SGHTA and FQGNSA. The germline V and J ends were trimmed by 5 bases and 1 base, with 17 bases remaining between them. CDR3 amino acids: CASSRSVPGMNTGELFF. The CDR3 nucleotides read TGTGCCAGCAGCCGTAGTGTTCCAGGGATGAACACCGGGGAGCTGTTTTTT.

This sequence joins TRBV4-2 and TRBJ1-5; D remains unclear. The germline gives CDR1 LGHNA, CDR2 YNFKEQ. The CDR3 covers 14 residues. Trimming left V 0 bases short and J 5 bases short, with 8 bases between. CDR3 loop: CASSQDFSDQPQHF. The DNA of the CDR3 is TGTGCCAGCAGCCAAGATTTCAGCGATCAGCCCCAGCATTTT.

This chain uses TRBV7-2 with TRBJ1-6; TRBD1 might be the D (6 bases). This CDR3 spans 15 amino acids. V lost 2 bases and J lost 10, with 15 bases in between. Per germline, CDR1 SGHTA and CDR2 FQGNSA. The CDR3 sequence is CASSLRVEGGSPLHF. CDR3 coding DNA: TGTGCCAGCAGCTTACGCGTCGAGGGGGGATCACCCCTCCACTTT. Looking up the rest from reference TRBV7-2 and TRBJ1-6 gives the full variable domain: GAGVSQSPSNKVTEKGKDVELRCDPISGHTALYWYRQSLGQGLEFLIYFQGNSAPDKSGLPSDRFSAERTGGSVSTLTIQRTQQEDSAVYLCASSLRVEGGSPLHFGNGTRLTVT.

The chain recombines TRBV11-2 with TRBJ2-3; D unresolved. The CDR3 extends over 16 amino acids. V gave up 5 bases and J gave up 1 base, with 16 bases separating them. The germline V gene encodes CDR1 SGHAT and CDR2 FQNNGV. CDR3: CASSPRKGIGTDTQYF. In DNA form, the CDR3 reads TGTGCCAGCAGCCCCCGCAAAGGGATCGGCACAGATACGCAGTATTTT. Filled out from reference TRBV11-2 and TRBJ2-3, the complete variable domain reads EAGVAQSPRYKIIEKRQSVAFWCNPISGHATLYWYQQILGQGPKLLIQFQNNGVVDDSQLPKDRFSAERLKGVDSTLKIQPAKLEDSAVYLCASSPRKGIGTDTQYFGPGTRLTVL.

The V and J genes are TRBV6-5 and TRBJ2-7, with D maybe TRBD1 (6 bases). V gave up 4 bases and J gave up 3 bases, with 13 bases separating them. CDR3 size: 14 residues. Germline V gene data show CDR1 as MNHEY and CDR2 as SVGAGI. In nucleotides, the CDR3 is TGTGCCAGCAGTTCCGGGACATTGGTCTACGAGCAGTACTTC. This translates into CASSSGTLVYEQYF.

This chain uses TRBV10-3 with TRBJ2-7; tentative D call: TRBD2 (5 bases). Per the germline V gene, CDR1 is ENHRY and CDR2 is SYGVKD. Trimming pared 5 bases from V and 0 bases from J, leaving 8 bases between. This CDR3 region has 13 residues. The CDR3 sequence is CAISRTDSYEQYF. CDR3 coding DNA: TGTGCCATCAGTCGGACTGACTCCTACGAGCAGTACTTC.

The chain joins TRBV4-1 to TRBJ1-2; D might be TRBD1 (6 bases). The CDR3 consists of 14 residues. V gave up 1 base and J gave up 2 bases, with 8 bases separating them. Germline-derived CDR1 and CDR2 are MGHRA and YSYEKL. Here the CDR3 reads CASSQVDRNYGYTF. The CDR3 nucleotides are TGCGCCAGCAGCCAAGTAGACAGGAACTATGGCTACACCTTC.

This clone is a singleton in its sample. Other nucleotide sequences in the sample specify the same CDR3. The chain joins TRBV3-1 (or the pseudogene TRBV3-2) to TRBJ1-3, with D hard to call. CDR3 size: 12 residues. The germline V gene has CDR1 LGHDT and CDR2 YNNKEL (reference sequence). Between the trimmed V and J ends, which lost 0 bases and 5 bases, there was a span of 2 bases. In DNA form, the CDR3 reads TGTGCCAGCAGCCAAGAAAGAAACACCATATATTTT. As protein: CASSQERNTIYF.

The chain is built from TRBV5-8 and TRBJ2-3, with 9 bases fitting TRBD1. The V segment lost 3 bases and the J segment 6 bases; nucleotides outside the gene matches: 8. The length of the CDR3 is 15 residues. Germline CDR1 and CDR2: SGHTS and YDEGEE. The CDR3: CASSSGTGLQDTQYF. In DNA, the CDR3 is TGTGCCAGCAGCTCGGGGACAGGGCTACAGGATACGCAGTATTTT.

This chain joins TRBV5-1 and TRBJ2-1; D not resolved. Germline V gives CDR1 SGHRS, CDR2 YFSETQ. This CDR3 has 14 residues. V was pared by 2 bases and J by 4 bases, with 10 bases between. CDR3 DNA: TGCGCCAGCAGCTTACCGGGCAGATACAATGAGCAGTTCTTC. Its protein product is CASSLPGRYNEQFF.

The V gene is TRBV5-1, the J gene TRBJ1-1; D is undetermined. Trimming removed 3 bases from V and 1 base from J, with 19 bases in between. The CDR3 runs to 17 residues. The germline V gene encodes CDR1 SGHRS and CDR2 YFSETQ. This CDR3 reads CASSYTPAGSRNTEAFF. In DNA form, the CDR3 reads TGCGCCAGCAGCTATACCCCCGCGGGGAGCAGGAACACTGAAGCTTTCTTT. The complete variable domain, with remaining parts taken from reference TRBV5-1 and TRBJ1-1, reads KAGVTQTPRYLIKTRGQQVTLSCSPISGHRSVSWYQQTPGQGLQFLFEYFSETQRNKGNFPGRFSGRQFSNSRSEMNVSTLELGDSALYLCASSYTPAGSRNTEAFFGQGTRLTVV.

This sequence joins TRBV24-1 and TRBJ2-7, with 9 positions matching TRBD1. The V gene's germline CDR1 is KGHDR and CDR2 SFDVKD. CDR3 length: 17 amino acids. V lost 3 bases to trimming and J lost 2 bases; unmatched junction nucleotides: 10. For the CDR3, the DNA is TGTGCCACCAGTGATCCCGCCGGGACAGGGAATCCCTACGAGCAGTACTTC. Translated: CATSDPAGTGNPYEQYF.

The V gene is TRBV7-9, the J gene TRBJ2-1; the match to TRBD2 covers 15 bases. The CDR3 has 17 residues. Germline trimming cut 6 bases from V and 0 bases from J; bases unmatched to any gene: 3. The germline CDR1 and CDR2 sequences are SEHNR and FQNEAQ (reference sequence). Written as DNA, the CDR3 is TGTGCCAGCAGAGGACTAGCGGGGGGGAGCTCCTACAATGAGCAGTTCTTC. Its protein product is CASRGLAGGSSYNEQFF.

This chain connects TRBV9 to TRBJ1-6, with 9 bases that match TRBD1. V was pared by 0 bases and J by 10 bases, with 2 bases of the junction left unmatched. Germline V CDR1 and CDR2: SGDLS, YYNGEE. The CDR3 contains 14 residues. CDR3 in amino acids: CASSVGDRVSPLHF. The CDR3 DNA follows: TGTGCCAGCAGCGTAGGGGACAGGGTCTCACCCCTCCACTTT.

This clone was seen more than once but under ten times. This chain joins TRBV9 and TRBJ1-1, with a weak D call TRBD1 (6 bases). Trimming removed 0 bases at V and 0 bases at J, with 6 bases between. Germline V CDR1 and CDR2: SGDLS, YYNGEE. The CDR3 is made up of 14 amino acids. The CDR3 is CASSVGQVNTEAFF. The CDR3, as DNA: TGTGCCAGCAGCGTAGGACAGGTGAACACTGAAGCTTTCTTT.

This chain connects TRBV5-1 to TRBJ2-3; 9 positions match TRBD2. The CDR3 has 15 residues. V lost 6 bases, J lost 4 bases, and 9 bases stayed unmatched. The germline gives CDR1 SGHRS, CDR2 YFSETQ. CDR3 sequence reads: CASNLAGTTSDTQYF. CDR3 DNA: TGCGCCAGCAACCTAGCGGGGACAACCTCAGATACGCAGTATTTT.

V usage is TRBV18 and J usage is TRBJ1-5; D uncertain. Looked up from germline, CDR1 is KGHSH and CDR2 is LQKENI. The CDR3 totals 18 residues. The V gene lost 0 bases and the J gene lost 0 bases, with 15 bases spanning the gap. This chain's CDR3 is CASSPPPSAGDSNQPQHF. Written as DNA, the CDR3 is TGTGCCAGCTCACCACCGCCGTCGGCAGGCGATAGCAATCAGCCCCAGCATTTT.

The V and J genes are TRBV28 and TRBJ2-5; no clear D. V was pared by 2 bases and J by 5 bases, with 12 bases between. The CDR3 spans 14 residues. Germline assignment: CDR1 MDHEN and CDR2 SYDVKM. The CDR3 region is CASSLVGIGETQYF. CDR3 nucleotide sequence: TGTGCCAGCAGTTTAGTAGGGATTGGGGAGACCCAGTACTTC.